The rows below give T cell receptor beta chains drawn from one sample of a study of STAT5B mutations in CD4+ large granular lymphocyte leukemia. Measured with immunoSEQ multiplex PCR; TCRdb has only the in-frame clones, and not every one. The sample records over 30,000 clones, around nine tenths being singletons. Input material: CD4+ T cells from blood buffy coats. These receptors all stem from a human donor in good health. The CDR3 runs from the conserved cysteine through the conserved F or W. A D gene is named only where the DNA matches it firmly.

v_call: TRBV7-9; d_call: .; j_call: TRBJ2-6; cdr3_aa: CASSKVSPGANVLTF
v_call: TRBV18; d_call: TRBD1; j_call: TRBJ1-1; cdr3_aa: CASSPPRTGVGTEAFF
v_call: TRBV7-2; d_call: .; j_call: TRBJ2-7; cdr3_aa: CASSLGSMGEQYF
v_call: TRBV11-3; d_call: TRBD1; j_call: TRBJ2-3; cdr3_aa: CASSFSGGPGDTQYF
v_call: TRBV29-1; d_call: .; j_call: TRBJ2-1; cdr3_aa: CSVEDGSRASYNEQFF
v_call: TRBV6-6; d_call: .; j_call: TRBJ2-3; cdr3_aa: CASNLPGTDTQYF
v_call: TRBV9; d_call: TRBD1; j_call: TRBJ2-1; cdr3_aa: CASSVDTGGNEQFF
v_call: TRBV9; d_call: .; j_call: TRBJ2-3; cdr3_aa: CASSLAGRAEDTDTQYF
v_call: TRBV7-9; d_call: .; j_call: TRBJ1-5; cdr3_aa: CASSSGLDQPQHF
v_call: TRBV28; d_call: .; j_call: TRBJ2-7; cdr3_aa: CATTSGLEQYF
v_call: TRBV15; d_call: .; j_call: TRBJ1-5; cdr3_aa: CATSRDRANQPQHF
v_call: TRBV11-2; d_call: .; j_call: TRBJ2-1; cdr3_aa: CASSSTTAGDNEQFF
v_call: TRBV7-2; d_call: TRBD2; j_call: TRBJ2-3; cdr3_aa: CASSLGLAFDTQYF
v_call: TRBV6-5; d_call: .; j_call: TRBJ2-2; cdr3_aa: CASRGWGSGELFF
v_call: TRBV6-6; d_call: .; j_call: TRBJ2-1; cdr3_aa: CASSYSSYNEQFF
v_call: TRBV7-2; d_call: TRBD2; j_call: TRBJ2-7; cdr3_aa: CASSFGLAEYEQYF
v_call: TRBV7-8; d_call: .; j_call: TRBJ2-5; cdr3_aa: CASSLTAQETQYF
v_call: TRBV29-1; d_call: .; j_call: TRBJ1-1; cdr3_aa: CSVLLGRAYTEAFF
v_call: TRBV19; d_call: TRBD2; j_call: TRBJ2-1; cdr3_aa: CASSIGGSISEQFF
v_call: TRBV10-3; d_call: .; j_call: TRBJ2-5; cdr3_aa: CATAVRNQETQYF
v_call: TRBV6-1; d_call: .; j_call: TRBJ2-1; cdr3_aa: CASSMTGRNEQFF
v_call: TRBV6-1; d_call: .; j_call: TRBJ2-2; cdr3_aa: CASSEMKVTGELFF
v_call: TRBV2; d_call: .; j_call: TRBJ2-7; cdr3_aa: CASSERLVYEQYF
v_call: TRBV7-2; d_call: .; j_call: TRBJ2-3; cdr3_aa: CASSNREGATDTQYF
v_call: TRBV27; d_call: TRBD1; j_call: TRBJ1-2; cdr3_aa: CASSLYRGANYGYTF
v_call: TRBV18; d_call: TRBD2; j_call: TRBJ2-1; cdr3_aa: CASSPQPRLAGGEQFF
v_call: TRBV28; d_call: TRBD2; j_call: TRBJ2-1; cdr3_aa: CASSPLQREGYNEQFF
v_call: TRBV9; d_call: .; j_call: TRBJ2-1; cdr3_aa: CASSVGQTYNEQFF
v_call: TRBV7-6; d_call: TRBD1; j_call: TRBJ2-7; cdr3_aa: CASSSLPGQGATYF
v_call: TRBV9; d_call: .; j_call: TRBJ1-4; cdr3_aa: CASSVVSESNEKLFF
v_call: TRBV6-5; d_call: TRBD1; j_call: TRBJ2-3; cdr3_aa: CASSRQGAQTDTQYF
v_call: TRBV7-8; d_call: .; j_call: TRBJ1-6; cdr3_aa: CASSSGGGFYNSPLHF
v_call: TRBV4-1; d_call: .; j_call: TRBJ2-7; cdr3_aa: CASSQTSREEDEQYF
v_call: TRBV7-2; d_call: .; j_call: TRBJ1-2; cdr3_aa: CASSVNLNSGYTF
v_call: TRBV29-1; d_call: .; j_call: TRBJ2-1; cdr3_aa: CSVGGGGLEQFF
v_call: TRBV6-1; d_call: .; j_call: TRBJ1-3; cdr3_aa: CASSEAGSGNTIYF
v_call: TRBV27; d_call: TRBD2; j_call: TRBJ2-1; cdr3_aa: CASSFEREGREEQFF
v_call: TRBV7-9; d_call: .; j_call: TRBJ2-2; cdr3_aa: CASSSRQFGELFF
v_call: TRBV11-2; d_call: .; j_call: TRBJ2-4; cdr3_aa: CASSPGLAKNIQYF
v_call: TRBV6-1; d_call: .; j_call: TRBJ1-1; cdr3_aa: CASSEGRADEAFF
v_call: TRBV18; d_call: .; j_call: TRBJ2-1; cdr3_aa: CASSSSQDTYNEQFF
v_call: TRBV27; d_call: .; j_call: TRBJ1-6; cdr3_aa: CASSPTRGPSPLHF
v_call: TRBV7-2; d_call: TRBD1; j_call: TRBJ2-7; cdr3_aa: CASSADRAYEQYF
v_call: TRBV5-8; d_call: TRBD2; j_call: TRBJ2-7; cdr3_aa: CASSLEASGGYEQYF
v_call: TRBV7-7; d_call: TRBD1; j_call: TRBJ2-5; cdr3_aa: CASSYSRGLDETQYF
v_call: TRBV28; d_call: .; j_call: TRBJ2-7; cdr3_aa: CASTGAAAYEQYF
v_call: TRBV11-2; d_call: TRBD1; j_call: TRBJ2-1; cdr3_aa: CASSFEQGVYNEQFF
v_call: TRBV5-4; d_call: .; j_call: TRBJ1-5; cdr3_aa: CASSFDPGGNQPQHF
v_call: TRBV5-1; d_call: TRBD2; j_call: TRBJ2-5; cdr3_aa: CASSPRLAGGETQYF
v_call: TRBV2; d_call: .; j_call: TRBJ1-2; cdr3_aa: CASTRDEGYGYTF
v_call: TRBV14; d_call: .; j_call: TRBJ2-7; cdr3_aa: CASSPAGNPYEQYF
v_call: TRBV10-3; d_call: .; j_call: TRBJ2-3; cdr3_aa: CAISQPKGVTDTQYF
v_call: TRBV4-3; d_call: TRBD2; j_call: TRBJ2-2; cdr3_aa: CASSQDPLGGSPTGELFF
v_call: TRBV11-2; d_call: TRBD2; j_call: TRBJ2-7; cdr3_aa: CASSLDRLAGSYEQYF
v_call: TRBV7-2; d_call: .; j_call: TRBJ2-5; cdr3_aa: CASSFTQGPPTSSQYF